The entry below describes one T cell receptor beta chain. This record belongs to a study of blood T cell repertoires in COVID-19. The CDR3 is 14 amino acids. The germline CDR1 and CDR2 sequences are SGHAT and FQNNGV. The J segment lost 2 bases and the V segment lost 8 bases, leaving 6 bases of the junction unmatched. Authors' analysis steps: Nucleated cell counts were estimated from reference gene primer amplification. The method was immunoSEQ multiplex PCR; TCRdb's version includes in-frame clones alone and lacks a portion of them. The V and J calls and clone size come from that table; D and trimming were worked out from the DNA. Of around 290,000 clones in the sample, more than 75% were seen once.

The receptor was isolated from a woman in her fifties or sixties in a cohort exposed to, infected with or recovered from COVID-19 (not recorded which). This rearrangement joins TRBV11-2 to TRBJ2-3, with TRBD1 matching over 8 bases. Material for sequencing was PBMCs or T cells enriched from blood (not recorded which). CDR3 region: CASSGTGYTDTQYF. CDR3 bases: TGTGCCAGCTCCGGGACAGGTTACACAGATACGCAGTATTTT.